This TCR beta chain was recorded in a study of cytomegalovirus exposure and HLA in healthy donors. Regarding the study as a whole: An analysis done earlier found most TCR beta V segments productive about 87% or about 30% of the time.

This clone was seen once. The antigen remains unidentified. Germline lookup yields CDR1 MDHEN and CDR2 SYDVKM. The CDR3 loop spans 13 amino acids. V gave up 8 bases and J gave up 0 bases; unmatched junction bases: 3. 60 Vbeta and 13 Jbeta primers were used in PCR. Generated by immunoSEQ multiplex PCR, the TCRdb table keeps only in-frame clones and is missing some. Altogether some 150,000 clones are present, less than 80% being singletons, with the ten largest covering 0.6% to 0.95%. The sequence was collected from a female donor in good health and CMV-seronegative. The sample consisted of PBMCs. V usage is TRBV28 and J usage is TRBJ1-2; TRBD1 agrees at 7 bases. The CDR3 spells CASGDSANYGYTF. In DNA form, the CDR3 reads TGTGCCAGCGGGGACAGCGCTAACTATGGCTACACCTTC.